The next 28 T cell receptor beta chains were all read from a single sample in a study of low-dose radiotherapy and immunotherapy resistance in tumors. TRAV- and TRBV-specific primers primed first-strand cDNA, covering alpha and beta chains. Amplification of TCRs used a constant-region primer and V-primer adapter for approximately 19 PCR cycles. TCRdb re-derived calls from the reads in MiXCR, one entry per CDR3 protein. The table records around 15,000 distinct CDR3 sequences, around 70% of them present only once. Every receptor here comes from a human donor with advanced metastatic prostate, ovarian, gallbladder or colorectal cancer (not recorded which). This table probably holds off-target reads from a library built for another chain.

V is TRBV7-9 and J is TRBJ1-1; maybe TRBD1 (6 bases). This CDR3 is built from 14 residues. V was cut by 7 bases and J by 3 bases, with 15 bases left in between. Germline V lookup: CDR1 SEHNR, CDR2 FQNEAQ (reference sequence). The CDR3 loop reads CASTGGALYTEAFF. DNA for the CDR3: TGTGCCAGCACCGGGGGGGCTTTATACACTGAAGCTTTCTTT.

The rearrangement uses TRBV10-3 and TRBJ2-1, with 11 bases fitting TRBD2. Germline assignment: CDR1 ENHRY and CDR2 SYGVKD. V was clipped by 6 bases and J by 8 bases; unmatched bases: 3. The CDR3 contains 13 residues. The CDR3 nucleotides are TGTGCCATCAGGACTAGCGGGAACGATGAGCAGTTCTTC. Translated: CAIRTSGNDEQFF.

This clonotype has just a few counts. J is TRBJ2-2 and V is TRBV30; tentatively, D is TRBD2 (5 bases). V was trimmed by 3 bases and J by 6 bases, leaving 17 bases between them. Germline V gene lookup returns CDR1 GTSNPN and CDR2 SVGIG (reference sequence). The CDR3 contains 15 residues. In nucleotides, the CDR3 is TGTGCCTGGAGCGCCCGGGGTAGCGAGGCCGGGGAGCTGTTTTTT. This translates into CAWSARGSEAGELFF.

This clonotype was seen only a few times. The rearrangement links TRBV2 to TRBJ2-5; TRBD2 aligns across 7 bases. V lost 7 bases, J lost 3 bases, and 2 bases stayed unmatched. CDR1 is SNHLY, CDR2 FYNNEI, per germline. The CDR3 contains 12 residues. The CDR3 loop reads CASKRDEETQYF. The CDR3 nucleotides are TGTGCCAGCAAGCGGGATGAAGAGACCCAGTACTTC.

The rearrangement links TRBV28 to TRBJ2-1, with TRBD2 identical over 11 bases. The CDR3 contains 15 residues. After removal of 5 bases from V and 10 bases from J, the junction contained 10 bases not matched to a gene. CDR1 and CDR2 (germline): MDHEN, SYDVKM. The CDR3 nucleotides read TGTGCCAGCAGTACCGACGGGACTAGCGGCCCCGAGCAGTTCTTC. This encodes CASSTDGTSGPEQFF. Drawing the rest from reference TRBV28 and TRBJ2-1, the complete variable domain is DVKVTQSSRYLVKRTGEKVFLECVQDMDHENMFWYRQDPGLGLRLIYFSYDVKMKEKGDIPEGYSVSREKKERFSLILESASTNQTSMYLCASSTDGTSGPEQFFGPGTRLTVL.

The CDR3 here is CSVVGGRGTDTQYF. The DNA for the CDR3 is TGCAGCGTTGTGGGGGGCAGAGGCACAGATACGCAGTATTTT. The chain employs TRBV29-1 and TRBJ2-3; D possibly matches TRBD1 or TRBD2 (6 bases each). The CDR3 has 14 residues. Germline V gene data show CDR1 as SQVTM and CDR2 as ANQGSEA. Trimming cost V 4 bases and J 1 base, with 12 bases left between them.

This chain links TRBV13 with TRBJ2-7; 14 nucleotides align to TRBD2. CDR1 and CDR2 (germline): PRHDT, FYEKMQ (reference sequence). After removal of 8 bases from V and 5 bases from J, the junction contained 8 bases not matched to a gene. This CDR3 spans 15 amino acids. The CDR3 DNA follows: TGTGCCAGCTCCCCGGGACTAGCGGGAGTAAACGAGCAGTACTTC. Encoded protein: CASSPGLAGVNEQYF. Complete variable domain (other parts from reference TRBV13 and TRBJ2-7): AAGVIQSPRHLIKEKRETATLKCYPIPRHDTVYWYQQGPGQDPQFLISFYEKMQSDKGSIPDRFSAQQFSDYHSELNMSSLELGDSALYFCASSPGLAGVNEQYFGPGTRLTVT.

This chain links TRBV19 with TRBJ2-3; 8 bases map to TRBD1. CDR3 size: 15 residues. CDR1 and CDR2 from the germline V gene are LNHDA and SQIVND (reference sequence). The junction had 6 bases not matched to a gene; V was cut back by 5 bases and J by 2 bases. CDR3 loop: CASSDRTGNTDTQYF. The CDR3 coding sequence is TGTGCCAGTAGTGACCGGACAGGGAACACAGATACGCAGTATTTT.

The V gene is TRBV10-3, the J gene TRBJ2-3; 9 bases are shared with TRBD2. There are 14 residues in the CDR3. CDR1 and CDR2 from the germline V gene are ENHRY and SYGVKD. Trimming took 2 bases from V and 4 from J; bases not matched to a gene: 1. The CDR3 sequence is CAISETSGSDTQYF. In DNA, the CDR3 is TGTGCCATCAGTGAGACTAGCGGGTCAGATACGCAGTATTTT.

The CDR3 nucleotides are TGTGCCACCGCCCAGGGCTCCAATCAGCCCCAGCATTTT. Translated, it gives CATAQGSNQPQHF. The chain carries TRBV15 and TRBJ1-5; D perhaps matches TRBD1 (5 bases). The CDR3 length is 13 residues. Germline V CDR1 and CDR2: LNHNV, YYDKDF (reference sequence). V lost 8 bases and J lost 3, with 11 bases in between.

The rearrangement joins TRBV5-1 to TRBJ2-1, with D unresolved. Germline V gene data show CDR1 as SGHRS and CDR2 as YFSETQ. Trimming pared 7 bases from V and 7 bases from J, leaving 9 bases between. CDR3 length: 11 amino acids. DNA of the CDR3: TGCGCCAGCGCCCGCGGTAATGAGCAGTTCTTC. Translated: CASARGNEQFF.

The gene calls are TRBV18 and TRBJ2-3; 12 nucleotides match TRBD2. The germline gives CDR1 KGHSH, CDR2 LQKENI. Trimming removed 4 bases from V and 1 base from J; junction bases left unmatched: 6. CDR3 length: 17 residues. The CDR3 coding sequence is TGTGCCAGCTCACGAAAAAGACTAGCGGGGGGCACAGATACGCAGTATTTT. This codes for CASSRKRLAGGTDTQYF.

CDR3 nucleotide sequence: TGCAGCGTGGGACGGAGCAATCAGCCCCAGCATTTT. Translating gives CSVGRSNQPQHF. This rearrangement joins TRBV20-1 to TRBJ1-5, with D maybe TRBD1 (5 bases). This CDR3 is built from 12 residues. Germline assignment: CDR1 DFQATT and CDR2 SNEGSKA (reference sequence).

The chain is built from TRBV6-1 and TRBJ2-2; D ambiguous. The V gene's germline CDR1 is MNHNS and CDR2 SASEGT. This CDR3 has 14 residues. V was clipped by 2 bases and J by 6 bases, with 10 bases between them. The CDR3, as DNA: TGTGCCAGCAGTGAACTGGTAGCCCCCGGGGAGCTGTTTTTT. Translating gives CASSELVAPGELFF.

The chain is built from TRBV12-3 or TRBV12-4 and TRBJ2-5, with 8 bases that match TRBD1. Trimming at V came to 5 bases and at J to 2 bases, leaving 4 bases not matched to a gene. This CDR3 contains 14 residues. This CDR3 is CASSTGTGQETQYF. The CDR3 region has the DNA TGTGCCAGCAGTACCGGGACAGGTCAAGAGACCCAGTACTTC.

The J gene is TRBJ2-7, the V gene TRBV6-2 or TRBV6-3; the D gene is possibly TRBD1 (5 bases). The V and J ends lost 8 bases and 2 bases respectively, with 13 bases between them. There are 13 residues in the CDR3. CDR1 and CDR2 from the germline V gene are MNHEY and SVGEGT. The CDR3 DNA reads as TGTGCCAGCCGGGCGGACAAGACCTACGAGCAGTACTTC. Amino acids: CASRADKTYEQYF.

J is TRBJ2-5 and V is TRBV6-1, with TRBD1 matching over 8 bases. This CDR3 is built from 14 residues. With 2 bases clipped from V and 5 bases from J, the junction kept 4 bases outside the gene matches. Per the germline V gene, CDR1 is MNHNS and CDR2 is SASEGT. DNA of the CDR3: TGTGCCAGCAGTGAACTCCAGGGGGCCGAGACCCAGTACTTC. It codes for CASSELQGAETQYF.

J is TRBJ2-7 and V is TRBV2; TRBD2 is a possible D gene (5 bases). The V gene's germline CDR1 is SNHLY and CDR2 FYNNEI. The V gene lost 4 bases and the J gene lost 4 bases, with 8 bases spanning the gap. There are 12 residues in the CDR3. The CDR3: CASSGGLYEQYF. The DNA of the CDR3 is TGTGCCAGCAGTGGAGGGTTATACGAGCAGTACTTC.

This clonotype was seen only a few times. The chain uses TRBV20-1 and TRBJ2-5; TRBD2 agrees at 11 bases. Germline CDR1 and CDR2: DFQATT and SNEGSKA (reference sequence). Germline trimming cut 1 base from V and 5 bases from J; bases unmatched to any gene: 3. The CDR3 covers 14 residues. Written as DNA, the CDR3 is TGCAGTGCTAGAGTTAGCGGGGGGGCGGAGACCCAGTACTTC. Its protein product is CSARVSGGAETQYF.

The V gene is TRBV16, the J gene TRBJ2-4; D call uncertain. The V and J ends lost 4 bases and 4 bases respectively, with 14 bases between them. This CDR3 comprises 15 residues. Germline values: CDR1 KGHSY, CDR2 FQNENV. CDR3 DNA: TGTGCCAGCAGCCCTCTCCAGCCTCCTAAAAACATTCAGTACTTC. This gives the protein CASSPLQPPKNIQYF.

Here the CDR3 DNA reads TGCGCCAGCAGAGGACAGGTGAACACTGAAGCTTTCTTT. It codes for CASRGQVNTEAFF. The chain has TRBV5-1 and TRBJ1-1, with TRBD1 matching 7 bases. CDR3 length: 13 amino acids. The J segment lost 0 bases and the V segment lost 5 bases, leaving 1 base of the junction unmatched. The germline gives CDR1 SGHRS, CDR2 YFSETQ.

The chain uses TRBV4-1 and TRBJ2-4; TRBD2 agrees at 8 bases. Germline V lookup: CDR1 MGHRA, CDR2 YSYEKL. The CDR3 loop spans 16 amino acids. With 4 bases clipped from V and 5 bases from J, the junction kept 10 bases outside the gene matches. In DNA form, the CDR3 reads TGCGCCAGCAGCCGTGACGCCGGACTAGCAGAAAACATTCAGTACTTC. It is translated as CASSRDAGLAENIQYF.

The chain links TRBV7-9 to TRBJ2-7; 7 nucleotides line up with TRBD1. Germline-derived CDR1 and CDR2 are SEHNR and FQNEAQ (reference sequence). There are 14 residues in the CDR3. V lost 1 base to trimming and J lost 7 bases; unmatched junction nucleotides: 7. The chain's CDR3 is CASSLETGLGEQYF. In nucleotides, the CDR3 is TGTGCCAGCAGCTTAGAGACAGGGCTCGGTGAGCAGTACTTC. Supplemented by reference TRBV7-9 and TRBJ2-7, the full variable domain reads DTGVSQNPRHKITKRGQNVTFRCDPISEHNRLYWYRQTLGQGPEFLTYFQNEAQLEKSRLLSDRFSAERPKGSFSTLEIQRTEQGDSAMYLCASSLETGLGEQYFGPGTRLTVT.

This clonotype turned up a few times. The chain employs TRBV3-1 and TRBJ2-1, with D possibly TRBD2 on 5 matching bases. This CDR3 is built from 15 residues. Germline CDR1 and CDR2: LGHDT and YNNKEL (reference sequence). Deletions cut 4 bases from V and 7 bases from J, with 17 bases between. The chain's CDR3 is CASSPMGRSGNEQFF. In DNA form, the CDR3 reads TGTGCCAGCAGCCCAATGGGCAGGTCGGGGAATGAGCAGTTCTTC.

CDR3: CASSSGQGYEQYF. CDR3 bases: TGCGCCAGCAGCTCAGGACAGGGGTACGAGCAGTACTTC. V usage is TRBV5-1 and J usage is TRBJ2-7; 9 nucleotides line up with TRBD1. This CDR3 spans 13 amino acids. The germline CDR1 and CDR2 sequences are SGHRS and YFSETQ. V dropped 3 bases and J dropped 4; count of bases not matched to a gene: 2.

V usage is TRBV15 and J usage is TRBJ2-5; 8 bases are shared with TRBD2. The CDR3 covers 15 residues. J lost 5 bases, V lost 1 base, and 6 bases had no gene match. Germline V gives CDR1 LNHNV, CDR2 YYDKDF (reference sequence). Here the CDR3 DNA reads TGTGCCACCAGCAGAGTAAGGACTAGCTTTGAGACCCAGTACTTC. Translating it yields CATSRVRTSFETQYF.

The V and J genes are TRBV18 and TRBJ2-7; tentatively, D is TRBD1 (6 bases). The CDR3 contains 14 residues. Deletions cut 3 bases from V and 6 bases from J, with 15 bases between. CDR1 is KGHSH, CDR2 LQKENI, per germline. CDR3 bases: TGTGCCAGCTCACCCCGGGACAACGTCCGCGAGCAGTACTTC. It codes for CASSPRDNVREQYF.

The gene calls are TRBV5-4 and TRBJ2-7; the D gene is possibly TRBD2 (6 bases). Trimming removed 5 bases at V and 3 bases at J, with 21 bases between. The CDR3 extends over 16 amino acids. CDR1 is SGHNT and CDR2 is YYREEE in the germline V gene (reference sequence). CDR3 amino acids: CASRLGGAGGIYEQYF. Written as DNA, the CDR3 is TGTGCCAGCAGACTGGGGGGAGCCGGGGGTATCTACGAGCAGTACTTC.